Following are 32 T cell receptor beta chains from one sample sequenced in a study of T cell responses to AZD1222 COVID-19 vaccine. Libraries were prepared by immunoSEQ multiplex PCR; TCRdb keeps only in-frame clonotypes and omits some of them. The profile shows approximately 76,000 clones, 75% to 95% of them singletons. The sequences come from peripheral blood, collected on day 0 of MenACWY control vaccination. Receptor source: an adult in good health.

The gene calls are TRBV6-2 or TRBV6-3 and TRBJ2-1; 7 bases line up with TRBD1. Germline V CDR1 and CDR2: MNHEY, SVGEGT. Trimming took 5 bases from V and 4 from J; bases not matched to a gene: 8. This CDR3 spans 15 amino acids. CDR3: CASSLGPGGYNEQFF. The CDR3 bases are TGTGCCAGCAGTCTGGGCCCAGGGGGATACAATGAGCAGTTCTTC.

CDR3 amino acids: CASSPGGQQNTEAFF. The CDR3 DNA reads as TGCGCCAGCAGCCCGGGGGGACAGCAGAACACTGAAGCTTTCTTT. The chain combines TRBV5-1 with TRBJ1-1; 7 positions match TRBD1. V trimming: 4 bases; J trimming: 1 base; junction bases outside the gene matches: 7. CDR3 length: 15 residues. The germline V gene has CDR1 SGHRS and CDR2 YFSETQ.

The V call is TRBV20-1, the J call TRBJ1-1; weak D call: TRBD1 (6 bases). The CDR3 spans 16 residues. Per the germline V gene, CDR1 is DFQATT and CDR2 is SNEGSKA (reference sequence). The V and J ends lost 3 bases and 0 bases respectively, with 17 bases between them. The chain's CDR3 is CSASLDTGPMNTEAFF. The CDR3 DNA is TGCAGTGCTAGTCTCGATACAGGGCCAATGAACACTGAAGCTTTCTTT.

The gene calls are TRBV30 and TRBJ1-2; D unclear. The CDR3 has 13 amino acids. V was trimmed by 3 bases and J by 1 base, leaving 9 bases between them. Germline lookup yields CDR1 GTSNPN and CDR2 SVGIG (reference sequence). CDR3 loop: CAWSAGINYGYTF. The CDR3 coding sequence is TGTGCCTGGAGCGCCGGGATTAACTATGGCTACACCTTC.

The chain has TRBV28 and TRBJ1-2; D gene ambiguous. This CDR3 comprises 14 residues. The V end was cut by 2 bases, the J end by 4 bases, with 11 bases between. Germline lookup yields CDR1 MDHEN and CDR2 SYDVKM. This CDR3 reads CASSLTDSFYGYTF. The CDR3 DNA reads TGTGCCAGCAGTTTAACCGATTCGTTCTATGGCTACACCTTC.

This clone came up many times. V usage is TRBV5-4 and J usage is TRBJ2-1; D is unclear. CDR1 is SGHNT, CDR2 YYREEE, per germline (reference sequence). V lost 3 bases to trimming and J lost 5 bases, with 12 bases between them. This CDR3 is 14 amino acids long. In nucleotides, the CDR3 is TGTGCCAGCAGCTCGACACTGGAGAACAATGAGCAGTTCTTC. Residues: CASSSTLENNEQFF.

J is TRBJ1-1 and V is TRBV2; the D gene is possibly TRBD1 (6 bases). Per germline, CDR1 SNHLY and CDR2 FYNNEI. The CDR3 has 16 residues. V was pared by 7 bases and J by 3 bases, with 21 bases between. The CDR3 nucleotides are TGTGCCAGCAAGGGGGTACCCGCAGGGGATGACACTGAAGCTTTCTTT. Translation: CASKGVPAGDDTEAFF.

The rearrangement uses TRBV5-1 and TRBJ2-7, with 7 nucleotides matching TRBD2. This CDR3 comprises 14 residues. The V gene's germline CDR1 is SGHRS and CDR2 YFSETQ. After removal of 0 bases from V and 2 bases from J, the junction contained 2 bases not matched to a gene. CDR3 in amino acids: CASSLASGAYEQYF. In nucleotides, the CDR3 is TGCGCCAGCAGCTTGGCTAGCGGAGCCTACGAGCAGTACTTC.

The chain joins TRBV6-5 to TRBJ1-6, with D uncertain. With 6 bases removed from V and 10 bases from J, the gap between germline ends came to 16 bases. CDR3 length: 14 residues. Germline-derived CDR1 and CDR2 are MNHEY and SVGAGI. The CDR3 region has the DNA TGTGCCAGCAGAATGTCCGGGGTAGGGTCACCCCTCCACTTT. Protein: CASRMSGVGSPLHF.

The chain employs TRBV5-6 and TRBJ1-1; D perhaps matches TRBD1 (6 bases). The CDR3 is made up of 14 amino acids. V shed 5 bases and J shed 5 bases, with 16 bases lying between them. Germline V lookup: CDR1 SGHDT, CDR2 YYEEEE. For the CDR3, the DNA is TGTGCCAGCAGGACCTGGGGGGGCAGGACTGAAGCTTTCTTT. Its protein product is CASRTWGGRTEAFF.

CDR3 residues: CASSILRSSHEQYF. The CDR3 nucleotides read TGTGCCAGCAGTATTTTGAGGAGTAGCCACGAGCAGTACTTC. The chain links TRBV27 to TRBJ2-7; unclear D gene. This CDR3 contains 14 residues. V lost 5 bases and J lost 5, with 16 bases in between. Looked up from germline, CDR1 is MNHEY and CDR2 is SMNVEV (reference sequence).

The CDR3 region has the DNA TGCGCCAGCAGCTCTACTCCTTCGACAGGCCCTGCGTACTTC. Encoded protein: CASSSTPSTGPAYF. The chain joins TRBV4-1 to TRBJ2-7, with D perhaps TRBD1 (6 bases). The CDR3 consists of 14 residues. The germline CDR1 and CDR2 sequences are MGHRA and YSYEKL. The ends were cut back, 5 bases at V and 12 bases at J, with 23 bases in the middle.

This chain links TRBV5-1 with TRBJ1-6; D perhaps matches TRBD1 (6 bases). This CDR3 contains 17 residues. V lost 0 bases and J lost 5, with 15 bases in between. Germline loops: CDR1 SGHRS, CDR2 YFSETQ. CDR3 DNA: TGCGCCAGCAGCTTGGAGGGACAATTCAGAAATAATTCACCCCTCCACTTT. Residues: CASSLEGQFRNNSPLHF.

This chain links TRBV6-4 with TRBJ2-1; no reliable D call. V was trimmed by 0 bases and J by 0 bases, leaving 9 bases between them. From germline, CDR1 is MRHNA and CDR2 SNTAGT. The CDR3 sequence is 16 residues long. CDR3 sequence (DNA): TGTGCCAGCAGTGACTCGAAAACAAGCTCCTACAATGAGCAGTTCTTC. The encoded protein is CASSDSKTSSYNEQFF.

This clone has just one count. The rearrangement joins TRBV2 to TRBJ2-3, with TRBD1 identical over 7 bases. Germline V gene sequence: CDR1 SNHLY, CDR2 FYNNEI. The ends lost 7 bases at V and 1 base at J; junction bases unmatched: 11. The CDR3 runs to 16 residues. The DNA of the CDR3 is TGTGCCAGCACCGGACAGGCGTCACTTGGCACAGATACGCAGTATTTT. This encodes CASTGQASLGTDTQYF.

The chain couples TRBV11-3 to TRBJ1-1; 7 bases agree with TRBD1. V trimming: 5 bases; J trimming: 5 bases; junction bases outside the gene matches: 5. Per the germline V gene, CDR1 is SGHNT and CDR2 is YENEEA. The CDR3 has 13 amino acids. The CDR3 region is CASSPRQGTEAFF. CDR3 coding DNA: TGTGCCAGCAGCCCTCGACAGGGAACTGAAGCTTTCTTT.

The J gene is TRBJ2-1, the V gene TRBV4-3; TRBD2 matches 8 bases. CDR1 LGHNA and CDR2 YSLEER come from the germline V gene. V trimming: 0 bases; J trimming: 7 bases; junction bases outside the gene matches: 5. CDR3 length equals 15 residues. CDR3 nucleotides: TGCGCCAGCAGCCAAGAGGCTAGCGGGCCGAATGAGCAGTTCTTC. Its protein is CASSQEASGPNEQFF.

The chain links TRBV4-1 to TRBJ2-3; 8 bases line up with TRBD2. V lost 4 bases, J lost 3 bases, and 12 bases stayed unmatched. Per germline, CDR1 MGHRA and CDR2 YSYEKL. CDR3 size: 17 residues. The CDR3 DNA reads as TGCGCCAGCAGCCCACGGGAGAATAGCGGGATGACAGATACGCAGTATTTT. Translation gives CASSPRENSGMTDTQYF.

This clone was counted once. The chain uses TRBV5-1 and TRBJ1-5; weak D call: TRBD1 (6 bases). The CDR3 totals 14 residues. The germline V gene encodes CDR1 SGHRS and CDR2 YFSETQ. V lost 0 bases to trimming and J lost 5 bases, with 9 bases between them. The CDR3 DNA is TGCGCCAGCAGCTTGGGACAGGCGGATCAGCCCCAGCATTTT. Its protein product is CASSLGQADQPQHF.

The chain combines TRBV4-1 with TRBJ1-6, with D possibly matching TRBD1 (5 bases). Germline lookup yields CDR1 MGHRA and CDR2 YSYEKL. V lost 1 base to trimming and J lost 0 bases, with 10 bases between them. This CDR3 contains 17 residues. The CDR3 DNA sequence: TGCGCCAGCAGCCAAGTGGGGGGAGGCTCCTATAATTCACCCCTCCACTTT. Encoded protein: CASSQVGGGSYNSPLHF.

The gene calls are TRBV27 and TRBJ1-5, with a weak D call TRBD1 (5 bases). Between the trimmed V and J ends, which lost 1 base and 4 bases, there was a span of 8 bases. Germline values: CDR1 MNHEY, CDR2 SMNVEV (reference sequence). This CDR3 spans 14 amino acids. This CDR3 reads CASSLWGNNQPQHF. CDR3 nucleotides: TGTGCCAGCAGTTTATGGGGGAATAATCAGCCCCAGCATTTT.

The chain employs TRBV6-6 and TRBJ1-3; D call uncertain. V lost 5 bases and J 4 bases, leaving 6 bases between the germline ends. Germline CDR1 and CDR2: MNHNY and SVGAGI (reference sequence). The CDR3 is 12 residues long. DNA of the CDR3: TGTGCCAGCAGTCAAGGAGGAAACACCATATATTTT. Protein sequence: CASSQGGNTIYF.

The rearrangement uses TRBV3-1 (or the pseudogene TRBV3-2) and TRBJ2-7; D not certain. Germline assignment: CDR1 LGHDT and CDR2 YNNKEL (reference sequence). V was cut by 2 bases and J by 0 bases, with 8 bases left in between. The CDR3 has 14 residues. The CDR3 region has the DNA TGTGCCAGCAGCCAACTGACGGGCTCCTACGAGCAGTACTTC. It translates to CASSQLTGSYEQYF.

The chain uses TRBV3-1 (or the pseudogene TRBV3-2) and TRBJ1-3, with a weak D call TRBD1 (5 bases). The CDR3 is 13 residues long. Trimming removed 3 bases from V and 8 bases from J, with 11 bases in between. CDR1 and CDR2 (germline): LGHDT, YNNKEL (reference sequence). CDR3 sequence (DNA): TGTGCCAGCAGCCAGACAGTTGCCGACACCATATATTTT. It encodes CASSQTVADTIYF.

CDR3 loop: CASRDGTGQETQYF. CDR3 in DNA: TGTGCCAGCCGCGACGGGACAGGCCAAGAGACCCAGTACTTC. This chain uses TRBV6-5 with TRBJ2-5, with TRBD1 matching over 8 bases. The CDR3 totals 14 residues. Unmatched junction bases numbered 6, after V lost 8 bases and J lost 1 base. From germline, CDR1 is MNHEY and CDR2 SVGAGI.

The chain uses TRBV28 and TRBJ1-2, with D possibly matching TRBD1 (5 bases). The CDR3 loop spans 13 amino acids. V dropped 3 bases and J dropped 7 bases, with 12 bases sitting between them. Germline values: CDR1 MDHEN, CDR2 SYDVKM. Written as DNA, the CDR3 is TGTGCCAGCAGTTTGGGGCGACAGTTTGGCTACACCTTC. It codes for CASSLGRQFGYTF.

The genes are TRBV6-5 and TRBJ1-2, with 7 positions matching TRBD1. The germline gives CDR1 MNHEY, CDR2 SVGAGI. Trimming cost V 7 bases and J 6 bases; bases outside gene matches: 8. This CDR3 contains 13 residues. The CDR3 loop is CASTLVQGNGYTF. DNA of the CDR3: TGTGCCAGCACCCTTGTACAGGGGAATGGCTACACCTTC.

CDR3 in DNA: TGCAGCGTTGGCCGGACTGCTAACGCTGAAGCTTTCTTT. Its translation is CSVGRTANAEAFF. The chain has TRBV29-1 and TRBJ1-1; unclear D gene. This CDR3 contains 13 residues. Germline loops: CDR1 SQVTM, CDR2 ANQGSEA. Trimming left V 4 bases short and J 6 bases short, with 15 bases between.

The J gene is TRBJ2-3, the V gene TRBV5-5; weak D call: TRBD1 (6 bases). The V and J ends lost 4 bases and 1 base respectively, with 19 bases between them. Germline CDR1 SGHKS, CDR2 YYEKEE (reference sequence). The CDR3 is 17 residues long. Here the CDR3 reads CASSTGTGPLGTDTQYF. The CDR3 region has the DNA TGTGCCAGCAGCACCGGAACAGGGCCCTTGGGCACAGATACGCAGTATTTT.

The genes are TRBV14 and TRBJ1-4, with D perhaps TRBD1 (5 bases). The V gene's germline CDR1 is SGHDN and CDR2 FVKESK. Trimming shortened V by 4 bases and J by 0 bases, and 12 bases separated the two germline ends. The CDR3 sequence is 16 residues long. This CDR3 reads CASSRRVGATNEKLFF. CDR3 in DNA: TGTGCCAGCAGCCGCAGGGTTGGAGCAACTAATGAAAAACTGTTTTTT.

The CDR3 DNA follows: TGTGCCAGCAGCTTAGCGGGAGTAGTGGCCGGGGAGCTGTTTTTT. It translates to CASSLAGVVAGELFF. The V and J genes are TRBV7-9 and TRBJ2-2; D possibly corresponds to TRBD2 (5 bases). The V end lost 0 bases, the J end lost 6 bases, and 11 bases lay between the germline ends. Germline-derived CDR1 and CDR2 are SEHNR and FQNEAQ (reference sequence). The CDR3 has 15 residues.

V gene TRBV2 combines with J gene TRBJ2-3; no clear D. This CDR3 is 14 amino acids long. The V end was cut by 7 bases, the J end by 0 bases, with 11 bases between. Germline V CDR1 and CDR2: SNHLY, FYNNEI. In nucleotides, the CDR3 is TGTGCCAGCAAGGCAGACTCTAGCACAGATACGCAGTATTTT. This gives the protein CASKADSSTDTQYF.